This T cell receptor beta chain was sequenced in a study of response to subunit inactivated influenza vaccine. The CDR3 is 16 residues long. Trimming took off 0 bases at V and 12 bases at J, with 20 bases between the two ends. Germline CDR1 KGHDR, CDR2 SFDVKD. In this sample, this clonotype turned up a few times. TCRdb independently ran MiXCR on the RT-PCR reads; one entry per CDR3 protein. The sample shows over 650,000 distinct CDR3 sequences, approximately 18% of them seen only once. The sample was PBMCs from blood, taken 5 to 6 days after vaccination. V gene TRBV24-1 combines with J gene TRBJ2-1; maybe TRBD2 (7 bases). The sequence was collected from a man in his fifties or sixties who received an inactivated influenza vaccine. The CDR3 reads CATSDLGGDKPVRQFF. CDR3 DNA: TGTGCCACCAGTGATTTGGGGGGGGACAAACCCGTTCGGCAGTTCTTC.